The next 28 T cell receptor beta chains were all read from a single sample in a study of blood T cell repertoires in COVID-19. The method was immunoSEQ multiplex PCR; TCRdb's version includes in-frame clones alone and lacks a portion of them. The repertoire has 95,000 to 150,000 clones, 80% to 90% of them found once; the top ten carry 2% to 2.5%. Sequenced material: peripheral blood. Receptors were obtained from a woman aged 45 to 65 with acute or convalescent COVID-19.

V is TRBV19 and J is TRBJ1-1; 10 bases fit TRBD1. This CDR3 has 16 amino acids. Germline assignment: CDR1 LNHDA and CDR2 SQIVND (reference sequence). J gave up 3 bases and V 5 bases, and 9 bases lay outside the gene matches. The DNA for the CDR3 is TGTGCCAGTAGTTCTGGACAGGGGGTTTTTGACACTGAAGCTTTCTTT. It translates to CASSSGQGVFDTEAFF.

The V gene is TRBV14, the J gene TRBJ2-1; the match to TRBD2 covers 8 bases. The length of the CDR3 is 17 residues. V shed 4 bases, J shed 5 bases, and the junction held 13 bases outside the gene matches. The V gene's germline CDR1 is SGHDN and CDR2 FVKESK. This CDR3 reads CASSREGGRSWHNEQFF. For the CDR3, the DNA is TGTGCCAGCAGCCGGGAGGGCGGGAGGTCTTGGCACAATGAGCAGTTCTTC.

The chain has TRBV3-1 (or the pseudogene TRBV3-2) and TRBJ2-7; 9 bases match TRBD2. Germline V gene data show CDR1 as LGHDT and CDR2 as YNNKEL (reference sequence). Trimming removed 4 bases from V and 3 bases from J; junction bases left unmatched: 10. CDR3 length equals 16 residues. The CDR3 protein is CASSLHDPREGYEQYF. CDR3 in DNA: TGTGCCAGCAGCCTCCACGACCCGCGGGAGGGCTACGAGCAGTACTTC.

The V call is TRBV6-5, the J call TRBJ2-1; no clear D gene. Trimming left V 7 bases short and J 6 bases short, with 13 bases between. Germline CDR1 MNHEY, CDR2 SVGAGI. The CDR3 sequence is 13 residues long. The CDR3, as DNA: TGTGCCAGCACCGAGGATTGGCGCAATGAGCAGTTCTTC. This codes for CASTEDWRNEQFF.

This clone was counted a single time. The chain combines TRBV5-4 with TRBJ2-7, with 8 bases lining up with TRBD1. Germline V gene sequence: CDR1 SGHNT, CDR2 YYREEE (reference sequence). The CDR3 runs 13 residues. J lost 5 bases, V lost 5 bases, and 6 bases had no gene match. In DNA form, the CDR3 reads TGTGCCAGCAGTTGGGACAGGTTGAACGAGCAGTACTTC. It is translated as CASSWDRLNEQYF.

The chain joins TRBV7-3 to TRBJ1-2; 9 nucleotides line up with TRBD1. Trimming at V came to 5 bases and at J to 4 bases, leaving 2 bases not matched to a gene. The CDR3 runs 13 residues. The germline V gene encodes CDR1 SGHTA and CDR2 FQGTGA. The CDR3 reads CASSPDRGYGYTF. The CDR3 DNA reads TGTGCCAGCAGCCCGGACAGGGGCTATGGCTACACCTTC.

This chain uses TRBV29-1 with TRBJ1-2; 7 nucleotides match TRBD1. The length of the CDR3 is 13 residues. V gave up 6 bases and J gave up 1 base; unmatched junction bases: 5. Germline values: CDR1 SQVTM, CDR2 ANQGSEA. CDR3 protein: CSVGQENNYGYTF. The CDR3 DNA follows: TGCAGCGTCGGACAGGAAAATAACTATGGCTACACCTTC.

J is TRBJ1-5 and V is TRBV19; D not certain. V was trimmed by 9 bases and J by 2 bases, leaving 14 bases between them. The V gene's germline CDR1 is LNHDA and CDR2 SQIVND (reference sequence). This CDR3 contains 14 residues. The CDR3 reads CASRLSARNQPQHF. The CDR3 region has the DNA TGTGCCAGCCGCCTGAGCGCGCGCAATCAGCCCCAGCATTTT.

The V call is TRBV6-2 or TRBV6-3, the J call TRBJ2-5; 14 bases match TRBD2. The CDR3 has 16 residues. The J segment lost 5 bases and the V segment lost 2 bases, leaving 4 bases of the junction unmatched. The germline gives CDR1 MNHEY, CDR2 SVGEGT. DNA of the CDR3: TGTGCCAGCAGTTACGGACTAGCGGGAGGTGAGGAGACCCAGTACTTC. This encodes CASSYGLAGGEETQYF.

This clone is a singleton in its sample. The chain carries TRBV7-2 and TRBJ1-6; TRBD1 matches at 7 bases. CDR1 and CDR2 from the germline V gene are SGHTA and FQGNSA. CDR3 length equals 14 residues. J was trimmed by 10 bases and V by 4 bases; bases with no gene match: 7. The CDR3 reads CASSSQGVGSPLHF. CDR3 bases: TGTGCCAGCAGCTCTCAGGGGGTAGGATCACCCCTCCACTTT. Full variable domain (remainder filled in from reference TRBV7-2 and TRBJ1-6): GAGVSQSPSNKVTEKGKDVELRCDPISGHTALYWYRQSLGQGLEFLIYFQGNSAPDKSGLPSDRFSAERTGGSVSTLTIQRTQQEDSAVYLCASSSQGVGSPLHFGNGTRLTVT.

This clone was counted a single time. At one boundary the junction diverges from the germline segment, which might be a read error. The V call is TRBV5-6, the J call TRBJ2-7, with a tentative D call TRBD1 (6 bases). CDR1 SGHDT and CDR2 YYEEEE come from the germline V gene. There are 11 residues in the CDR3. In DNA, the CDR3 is TGTGCCAGCAGTTTGGGGGCGGAGCAGTACTTC. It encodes CASSLGAEQYF.

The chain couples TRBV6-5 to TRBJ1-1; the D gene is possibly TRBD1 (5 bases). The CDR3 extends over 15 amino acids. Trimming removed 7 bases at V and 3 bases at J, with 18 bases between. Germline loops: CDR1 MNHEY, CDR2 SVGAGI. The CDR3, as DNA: TGTGCCAGCACCCAACGTGACAGACGGGACACTGAAGCTTTCTTT. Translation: CASTQRDRRDTEAFF.

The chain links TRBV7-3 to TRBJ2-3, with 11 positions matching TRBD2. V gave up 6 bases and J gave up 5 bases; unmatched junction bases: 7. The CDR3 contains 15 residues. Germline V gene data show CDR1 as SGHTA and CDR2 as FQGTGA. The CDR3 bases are TGTGCCAGCAGTGCTAGCGGGGGGAAGCTAGATACGCAGTATTTT. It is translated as CASSASGGKLDTQYF.

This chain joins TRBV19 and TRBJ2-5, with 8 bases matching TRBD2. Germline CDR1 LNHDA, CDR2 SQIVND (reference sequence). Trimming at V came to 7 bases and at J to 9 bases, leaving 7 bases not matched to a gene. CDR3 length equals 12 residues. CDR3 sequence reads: CASTTPGGAQYF. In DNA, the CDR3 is TGTGCCAGTACGACGCCGGGGGGGGCCCAGTACTTC.

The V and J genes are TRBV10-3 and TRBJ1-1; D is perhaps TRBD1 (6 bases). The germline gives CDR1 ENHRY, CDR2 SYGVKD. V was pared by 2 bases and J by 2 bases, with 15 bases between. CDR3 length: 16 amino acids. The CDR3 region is CAISERQGLENTEAFF. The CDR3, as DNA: TGTGCCATCAGTGAGAGGCAGGGGTTGGAAAACACTGAAGCTTTCTTT.

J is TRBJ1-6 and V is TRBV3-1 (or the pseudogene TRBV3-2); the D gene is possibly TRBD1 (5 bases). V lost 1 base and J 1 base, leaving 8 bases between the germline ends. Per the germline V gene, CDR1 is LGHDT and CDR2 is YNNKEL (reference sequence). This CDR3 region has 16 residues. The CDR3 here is CASSQGGTSYNSPLHF. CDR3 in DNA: TGTGCCAGCAGCCAAGGCGGGACGTCCTATAATTCACCCCTCCACTTT.

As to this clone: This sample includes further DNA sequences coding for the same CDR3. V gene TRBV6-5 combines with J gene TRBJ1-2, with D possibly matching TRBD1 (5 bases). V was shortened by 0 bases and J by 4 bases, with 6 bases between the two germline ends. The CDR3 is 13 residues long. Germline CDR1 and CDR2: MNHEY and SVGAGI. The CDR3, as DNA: TGTGCCAGCAGTTACTCGGGGGGCTATGGCTACACCTTC. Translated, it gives CASSYSGGYGYTF.

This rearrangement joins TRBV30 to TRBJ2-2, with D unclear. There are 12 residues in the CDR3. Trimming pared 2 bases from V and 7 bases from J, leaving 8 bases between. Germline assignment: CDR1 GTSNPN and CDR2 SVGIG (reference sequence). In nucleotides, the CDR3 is TGTGCCTGGAGTCGGCAGGTCGGGGAGCTGTTTTTT. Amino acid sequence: CAWSRQVGELFF.

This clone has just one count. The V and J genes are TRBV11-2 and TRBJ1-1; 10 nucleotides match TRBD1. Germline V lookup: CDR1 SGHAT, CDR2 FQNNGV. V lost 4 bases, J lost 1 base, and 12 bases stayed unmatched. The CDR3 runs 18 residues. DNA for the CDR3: TGTGCCAGCAGCTATCGACCGGGACAGGGGTGGGGGAACACTGAAGCTTTCTTT. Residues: CASSYRPGQGWGNTEAFF.

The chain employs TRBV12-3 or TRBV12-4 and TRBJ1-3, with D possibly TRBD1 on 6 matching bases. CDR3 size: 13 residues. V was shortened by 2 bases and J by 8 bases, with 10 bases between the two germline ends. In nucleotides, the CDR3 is TGTGCCAGCAGTTTACAGGGGAGGGACACCATATATTTT. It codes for CASSLQGRDTIYF.

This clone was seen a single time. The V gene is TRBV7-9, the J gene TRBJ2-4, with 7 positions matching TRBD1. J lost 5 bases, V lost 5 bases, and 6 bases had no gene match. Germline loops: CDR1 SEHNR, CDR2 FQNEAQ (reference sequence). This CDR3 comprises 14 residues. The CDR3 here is CASSGTAGQNIQYF. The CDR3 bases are TGTGCCAGCAGCGGGACAGCAGGCCAAAACATTCAGTACTTC.

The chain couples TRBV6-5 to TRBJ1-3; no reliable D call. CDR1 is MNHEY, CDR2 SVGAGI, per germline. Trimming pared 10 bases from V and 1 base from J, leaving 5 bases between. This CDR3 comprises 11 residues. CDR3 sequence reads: CATTSGNTIYF. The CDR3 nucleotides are TGTGCCACCACTTCTGGAAACACCATATATTTT.

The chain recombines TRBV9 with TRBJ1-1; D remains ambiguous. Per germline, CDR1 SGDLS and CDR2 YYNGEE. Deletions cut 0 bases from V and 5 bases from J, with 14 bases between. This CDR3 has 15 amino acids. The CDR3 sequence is CASSVGAFGRTEAFF. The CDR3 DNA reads TGTGCCAGCAGCGTAGGGGCCTTTGGGAGGACTGAAGCTTTCTTT.

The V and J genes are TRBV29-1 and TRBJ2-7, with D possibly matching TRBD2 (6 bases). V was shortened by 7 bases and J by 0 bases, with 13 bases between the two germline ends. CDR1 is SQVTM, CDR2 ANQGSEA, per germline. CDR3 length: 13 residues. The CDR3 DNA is TGCAGCGCCGCGGGACGGAGCTCCTACGAGCAGTACTTC. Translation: CSAAGRSSYEQYF.

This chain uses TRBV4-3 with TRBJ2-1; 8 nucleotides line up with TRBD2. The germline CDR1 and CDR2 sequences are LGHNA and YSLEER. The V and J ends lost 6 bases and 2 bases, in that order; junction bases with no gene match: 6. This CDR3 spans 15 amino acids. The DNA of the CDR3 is TGCGCCAGCAGTCAATCACTAGCGGCCTACAATGAGCAGTTCTTC. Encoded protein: CASSQSLAAYNEQFF.

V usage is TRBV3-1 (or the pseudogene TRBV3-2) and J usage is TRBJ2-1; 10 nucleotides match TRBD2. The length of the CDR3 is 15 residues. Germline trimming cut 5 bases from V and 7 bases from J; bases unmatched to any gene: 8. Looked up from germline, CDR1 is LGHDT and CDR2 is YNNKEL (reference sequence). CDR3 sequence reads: CASSYLAGAGNEQFF. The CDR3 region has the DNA TGTGCCAGCAGCTATCTAGCGGGAGCTGGGAATGAGCAGTTCTTC.

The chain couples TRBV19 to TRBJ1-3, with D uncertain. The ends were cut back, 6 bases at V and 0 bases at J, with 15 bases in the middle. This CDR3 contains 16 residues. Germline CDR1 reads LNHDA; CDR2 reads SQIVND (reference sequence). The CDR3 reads CASRVLAHGSGNTIYF. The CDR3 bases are TGTGCCAGTAGGGTCTTAGCCCACGGCTCTGGAAACACCATATATTTT.

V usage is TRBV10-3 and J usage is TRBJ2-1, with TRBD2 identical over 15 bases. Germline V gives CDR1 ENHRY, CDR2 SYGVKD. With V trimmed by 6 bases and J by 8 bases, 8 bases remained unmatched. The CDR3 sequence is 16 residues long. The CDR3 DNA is TGTGCCATCAGACCCGGACTAGCGGGAGGGCCCGATGAGCAGTTCTTC. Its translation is CAIRPGLAGGPDEQFF.